This T cell receptor (beta chain) was captured in a study of cytomegalovirus exposure and HLA in healthy donors. In the study overall: About 79 million unique TCRs from HLA-typed donors were held in an early data release. Study outcomes and limitations: Later, an analysis showed that TCR beta chains associated with HLA were more clonally expanded than others that were equally common. V- and J-gene trimming in TCR beta was tied to a missense DCLRE1C variant by an analysis performed later. With further analysis later on, most CMV-associated TCR beta chains appeared HLA-restricted.

On this clone itself: Its antigen is unidentified.

The PCR ran on 60 Vbeta and 13 Jbeta primers. This table comes from immunoSEQ multiplex PCR, and its TCRdb copy is limited to in-frame clones, with some not included. The sample lists some 240,000 clones; 92% were seen once. Germline loops: CDR1 MNHEY, CDR2 SVGAGI. This CDR3 comprises 15 residues. Trimming pared 0 bases from V and 5 bases from J, leaving 13 bases between. Sequencing input: PBMCs. This receptor was taken from a girl aged 2-10 years in good health and CMV-seronegative. The chain joins TRBV6-5 to TRBJ1-2, with D possibly matching TRBD1 (5 bases). The CDR3 DNA is TGTGCCAGCAGTTACTCGAAATCCGGACATTATGGCTACACCTTC. Its protein product is CASSYSKSGHYGYTF.